A few counts support the clone carrying this T cell receptor beta chain. Its antigen is not known. Germline V lookup: CDR1 LNHNV, CDR2 YYDKDF (reference sequence). Deletions cut 1 base from V and 2 bases from J, with 8 bases between. This CDR3 comprises 14 residues. Over chemoradiotherapy, repertoires were sampled more than once. These data are taken from a study of chemoradiotherapy in HPV16-positive cancers. Study observations and caveats: HPV-responsive T-cell expansion during chemoradiotherapy was linked to improved recurrence-free survival in HPV16-positive patients. During treatment, candidate HPV-specific clones and E7-related motifs expanded in tumor.

Data came from immunoSEQ multiplex PCR; TCRdb stores just in-frame clones and leaves some out. This sample has 16,000 or so clones, with about three quarters found just once. This TCR was sampled from a human donor with HPV-associated anogenital cancer. The source was tumor tissue, collected from a patient who underwent chemoradiotherapy. The rearrangement links TRBV15 to TRBJ2-5; D gene unclear. Here the CDR3 DNA reads TGTGCCACCAGCAGAGGTGCAGATCAAGAGACCCAGTACTTC. This codes for CATSRGADQETQYF. Combining the CDR3 with reference TRBV15 and TRBJ2-5 gives the whole variable domain DAMVIQNPRYQVTQFGKPVTLSCSQTLNHNVMYWYQQKSSQAPKLLFHYYDKDFNNEADTPDNFQSRRPNTSFCFLDIRSPGLGDTAMYLCATSRGADQETQYFGPGTRLLVL.